Listed below are T cell receptor beta chains from one sample, sequenced in a study of blood T cell repertoires in COVID-19. Assay: immunoSEQ multiplex PCR; the TCRdb copy retains only in-frame clones and omits some. The sample yields around 250,000 clones, roughly 89% seen once. The specimen sequenced was peripheral blood. These receptors all stem from a woman in her 40s who had recovered from COVID-19. Each CDR3 is given without its conserved first and last residue. Expanded clones get a size class; other rows say once, few or many, or leave the size out.

J	size	V	CDR3
TRBJ1-1	-	TRBV29-1	SVVTGANTEAF
TRBJ2-7	few	TRBV4-1	ASSQVTGGGYEQY
TRBJ2-1	-	TRBV18	ASSRQTGVDNEQF
TRBJ2-7	-	TRBV19	ARPVPTSGDITLVINEQY
TRBJ2-3	many	TRBV27	ASSLTRSDTQY
TRBJ2-2	-	TRBV5-4	ASIGTGGTGELF
TRBJ2-1	-	TRBV7-8	ASSPSRDRFYEQF
TRBJ1-2	-	TRBV6-5	ASSQDSYGYT
TRBJ2-5	-	TRBV5-1	ASSLDGGQETQY
TRBJ1-2	-	TRBV5-4	ASSRDSTQPYGYT
TRBJ1-1	-	TRBV5-1	ASSLGQSREAF
TRBJ2-4	-	TRBV3-1/TRBV3-2	ASSHYGQSLAKNIQY
TRBJ2-3	-	TRBV7-2	ASSPSTDTQY
TRBJ2-7	few	TRBV4-2	ASSQVSLWTNEGEQY
TRBJ2-3	-	TRBV5-6	ASSFVTGYRTDTQY
TRBJ2-6	-	TRBV21-1	ASSKRKLGTGVFNSGANVLT
TRBJ2-1	-	TRBV7-9	ASGTGVNNEQF
TRBJ2-2	-	TRBV5-1	ASSPGFGGELF
TRBJ1-5	-	TRBV2	ASSSRVGFNQPQH
TRBJ1-1	few	TRBV6-5	ASSPGGPVGTEAF
TRBJ2-1	-	TRBV5-1	ASSLASGTYNEQF
TRBJ2-7	-	TRBV11-2	ASSYGQAYEQY
TRBJ1-2	-	TRBV29-1	SVGDRGDGYT
TRBJ2-1	-	TRBV10-3	AIRPGRSQNNEQF
TRBJ2-5	once	TRBV9	ASSPPYQETQY
TRBJ2-5	-	TRBV15	ATSRGQGAETQY
TRBJ2-7	-	TRBV29-1	SVEGLSSYEQY
TRBJ1-5	-	TRBV28	ASSITGSVGNQPQH
TRBJ1-1	-	TRBV4-2	ASSQETQGSTEAF
TRBJ1-5	-	TRBV19	ASSIGHNQPQH
TRBJ1-4	-	TRBV15	ATSRSWDRKSVEEKLF
TRBJ2-1	-	TRBV28	ASSFQGDGYNEQF
TRBJ1-4	-	TRBV10-3	AISQNTATNEKLF
TRBJ2-7	-	TRBV7-9	ASSPRRTYEQY
TRBJ1-2	-	TRBV6-6	ASAPRTFYGYT
TRBJ1-5	-	TRBV19	ASSGGLQLNQPQH
TRBJ2-7	-	TRBV25-1	ASSEGGGFQAAEQY
TRBJ1-5	-	TRBV28	ASSLIGDQPQH
TRBJ1-1	-	TRBV2	ASSALPVNTEAF
TRBJ2-7	-	TRBV6-1	ASSDPAGDSYEQY
TRBJ1-6	-	TRBV6-5	ASSWGGSPLH
TRBJ1-2	once	TRBV2	ASSEIAGGGLDGYT
TRBJ1-1	-	TRBV2	ASILDRGGPIGAF
TRBJ2-7	few	TRBV5-6	ASSWDSGYEQY
TRBJ2-7	-	TRBV3-1/TRBV3-2	ASSVPGQDNEQY
TRBJ1-1	-	TRBV7-2	ASTRGSAGTEAF
TRBJ1-4	-	TRBV18	ASSLGQYEKLF
TRBJ2-1	-	TRBV5-1	ASSFPDRGHEQF
TRBJ1-6	-	TRBV7-8	ASSNRRMNNSPLH
TRBJ2-6	-	TRBV18	ASSPPGQKVSGANVLT
TRBJ2-7	-	TRBV27	ASRRDRVSYEQY
TRBJ1-1	-	TRBV18	ASSLSPPNTEAF
TRBJ1-2	-	TRBV7-9	ASSQGTGGFYGYT
TRBJ1-1	once	TRBV18	ASSPRQTGEIEAF
TRBJ2-5	-	TRBV5-1	ASSLQGIETQY